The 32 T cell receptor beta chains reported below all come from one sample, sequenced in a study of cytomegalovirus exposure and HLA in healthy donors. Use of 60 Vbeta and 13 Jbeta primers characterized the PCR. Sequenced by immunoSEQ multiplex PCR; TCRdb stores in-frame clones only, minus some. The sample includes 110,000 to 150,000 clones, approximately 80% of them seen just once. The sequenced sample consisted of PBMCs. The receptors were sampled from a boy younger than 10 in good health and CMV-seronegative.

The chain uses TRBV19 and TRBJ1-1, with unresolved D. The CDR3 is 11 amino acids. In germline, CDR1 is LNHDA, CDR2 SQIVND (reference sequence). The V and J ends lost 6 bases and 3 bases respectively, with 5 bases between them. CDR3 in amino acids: CASRQYTEAFF. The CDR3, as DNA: TGTGCCAGTAGACAATACACTGAAGCTTTCTTT.

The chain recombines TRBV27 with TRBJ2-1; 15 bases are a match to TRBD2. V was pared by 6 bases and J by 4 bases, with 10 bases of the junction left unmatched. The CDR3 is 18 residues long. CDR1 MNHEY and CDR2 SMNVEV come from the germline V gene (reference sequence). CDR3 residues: CASRAGTSGGKRYNEQFF. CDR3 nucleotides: TGTGCCAGCAGGGCCGGGACTAGCGGGGGGAAAAGGTACAATGAGCAGTTCTTC.

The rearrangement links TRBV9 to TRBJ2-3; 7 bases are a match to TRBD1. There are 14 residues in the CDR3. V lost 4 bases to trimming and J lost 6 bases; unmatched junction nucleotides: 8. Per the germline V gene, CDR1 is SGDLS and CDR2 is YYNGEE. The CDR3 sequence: CASSKGTDLDTQYF. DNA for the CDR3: TGTGCCAGCAGCAAAGGGACAGATTTGGATACGCAGTATTTT.

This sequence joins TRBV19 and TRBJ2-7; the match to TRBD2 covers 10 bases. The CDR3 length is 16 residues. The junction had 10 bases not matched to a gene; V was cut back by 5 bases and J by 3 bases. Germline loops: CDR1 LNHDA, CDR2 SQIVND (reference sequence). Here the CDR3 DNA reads TGTGCCAGTAGTTCCTATAGCGGGAGGACACGCTACGAGCAGTACTTC. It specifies CASSSYSGRTRYEQYF.

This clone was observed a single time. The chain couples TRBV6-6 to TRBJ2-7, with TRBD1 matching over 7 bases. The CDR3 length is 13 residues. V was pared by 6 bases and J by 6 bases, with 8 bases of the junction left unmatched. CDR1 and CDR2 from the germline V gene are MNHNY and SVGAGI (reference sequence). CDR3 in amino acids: CASRSTGSGEQYF. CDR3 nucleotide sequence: TGTGCCAGCAGATCGACAGGGTCGGGCGAGCAGTACTTC.

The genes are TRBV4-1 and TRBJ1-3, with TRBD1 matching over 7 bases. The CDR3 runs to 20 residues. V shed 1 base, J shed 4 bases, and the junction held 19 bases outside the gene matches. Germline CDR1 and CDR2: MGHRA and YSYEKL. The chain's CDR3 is CASSQAVEYRGTFEGNTIYF. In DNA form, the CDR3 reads TGCGCCAGCAGCCAAGCGGTCGAGTACAGGGGTACGTTTGAAGGAAACACCATATATTTT.

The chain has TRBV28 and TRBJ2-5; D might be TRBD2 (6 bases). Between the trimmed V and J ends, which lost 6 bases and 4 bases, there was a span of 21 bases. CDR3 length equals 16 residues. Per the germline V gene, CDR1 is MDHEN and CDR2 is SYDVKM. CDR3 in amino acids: CASSQPGESTRETQYF. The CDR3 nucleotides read TGTGCCAGCAGCCAACCGGGGGAGTCTACCAGAGAGACCCAGTACTTC. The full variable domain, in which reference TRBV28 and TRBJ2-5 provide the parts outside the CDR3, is DVKVTQSSRYLVKRTGEKVFLECVQDMDHENMFWYRQDPGLGLRLIYFSYDVKMKEKGDIPEGYSVSREKKERFSLILESASTNQTSMYLCASSQPGESTRETQYFGPGTRLLVL.

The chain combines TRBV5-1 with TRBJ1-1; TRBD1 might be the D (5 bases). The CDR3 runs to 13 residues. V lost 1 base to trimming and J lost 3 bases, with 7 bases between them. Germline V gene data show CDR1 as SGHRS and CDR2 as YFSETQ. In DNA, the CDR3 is TGCGCCAGCAGCTTGCAGGGTGACACTGAAGCTTTCTTT. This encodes CASSLQGDTEAFF.

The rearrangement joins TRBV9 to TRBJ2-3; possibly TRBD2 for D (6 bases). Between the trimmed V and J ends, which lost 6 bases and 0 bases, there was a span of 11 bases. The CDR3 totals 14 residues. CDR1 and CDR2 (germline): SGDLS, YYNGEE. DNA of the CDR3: TGTGCCAGCACTACTAGCCTTAGCACAGATACGCAGTATTTT. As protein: CASTTSLSTDTQYF.

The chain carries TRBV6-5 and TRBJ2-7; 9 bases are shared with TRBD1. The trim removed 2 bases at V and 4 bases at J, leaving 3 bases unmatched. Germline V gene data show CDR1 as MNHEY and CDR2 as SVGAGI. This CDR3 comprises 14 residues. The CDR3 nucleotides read TGTGCCAGCAGTTACGGGACAGGGTATTACGAGCAGTACTTC. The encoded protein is CASSYGTGYYEQYF.

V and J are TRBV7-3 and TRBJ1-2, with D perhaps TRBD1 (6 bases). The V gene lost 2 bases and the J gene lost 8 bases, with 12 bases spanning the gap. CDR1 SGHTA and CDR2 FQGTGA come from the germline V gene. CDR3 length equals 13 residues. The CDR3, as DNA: TGTGCCAGCAGCTTAGGTCAGGGGTGGGGCTACACCTTC. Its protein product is CASSLGQGWGYTF. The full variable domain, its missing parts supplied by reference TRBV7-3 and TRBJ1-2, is GAGVSQTPSNKVTEKGKYVELRCDPISGHTALYWYRQSLGQGPEFLIYFQGTGAADDSGLPNDRFFAVRPEGSVSTLKIQRTERGDSAVYLCASSLGQGWGYTFGSGTRLTVV.

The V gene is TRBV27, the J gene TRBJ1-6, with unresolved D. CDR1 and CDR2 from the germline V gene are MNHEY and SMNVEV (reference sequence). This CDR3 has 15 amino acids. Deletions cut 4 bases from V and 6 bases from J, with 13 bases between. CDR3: CASSSPGHTNSPLHF. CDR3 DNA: TGTGCCAGCAGTTCCCCAGGTCACACTAATTCACCCCTCCACTTT.

The CDR3 coding sequence is TGTGCCAGTAGCGCCGGGACGGGAGACTATGGCTACACCTTC. It specifies CASSAGTGDYGYTF. The rearrangement uses TRBV19 and TRBJ1-2; the D gene is possibly TRBD1 (5 bases). Trimming left V 6 bases short and J 3 bases short, with 14 bases between. The CDR3 has 14 amino acids. The germline V gene encodes CDR1 LNHDA and CDR2 SQIVND (reference sequence). The full variable domain, with the rest looked up from reference TRBV19 and TRBJ1-2, is DGGITQSPKYLFRKEGQNVTLSCEQNLNHDAMYWYRQDPGQGLRLIYYSQIVNDFQKGDIAEGYSVSREKKESFPLTVTSAQKNPTAFYLCASSAGTGDYGYTFGSGTRLTVV.

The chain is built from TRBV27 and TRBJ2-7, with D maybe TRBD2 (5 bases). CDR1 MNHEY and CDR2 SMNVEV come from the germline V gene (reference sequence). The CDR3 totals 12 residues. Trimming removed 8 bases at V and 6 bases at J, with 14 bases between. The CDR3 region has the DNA TGTGCCAGCGGGTTAGAGGGCGTCGAGCAGTACTTC. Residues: CASGLEGVEQYF.

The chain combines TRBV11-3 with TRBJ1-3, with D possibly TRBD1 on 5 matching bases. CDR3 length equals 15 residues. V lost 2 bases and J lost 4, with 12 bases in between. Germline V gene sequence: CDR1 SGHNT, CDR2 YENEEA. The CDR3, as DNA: TGTGCCAGCAGCTTAATTGGGGCAGGAGGAAACACCATATATTTT. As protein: CASSLIGAGGNTIYF.

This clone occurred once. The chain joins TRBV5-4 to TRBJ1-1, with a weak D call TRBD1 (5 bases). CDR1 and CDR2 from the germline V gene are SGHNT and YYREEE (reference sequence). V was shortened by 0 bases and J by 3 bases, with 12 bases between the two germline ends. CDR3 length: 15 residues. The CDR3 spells CASSLVGRTDTEAFF. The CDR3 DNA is TGTGCCAGCAGCTTGGTGGGGCGCACGGACACTGAAGCTTTCTTT.

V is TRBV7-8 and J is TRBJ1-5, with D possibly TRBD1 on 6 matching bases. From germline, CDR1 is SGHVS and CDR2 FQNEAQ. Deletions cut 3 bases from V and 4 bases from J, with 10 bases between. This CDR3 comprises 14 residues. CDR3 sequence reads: CASSFRDINQPQHF. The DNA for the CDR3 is TGTGCCAGCAGCTTCCGGGACATAAATCAGCCCCAGCATTTT. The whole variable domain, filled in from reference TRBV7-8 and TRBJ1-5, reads GAGVSQSPRYKVAKRGQDVALRCDPISGHVSLFWYQQALGQGPEFLTYFQNEAQLDKSGLPSDRFFAERPEGSVSTLKIQRTQQEDSAVYLCASSFRDINQPQHFGDGTRLSIL.

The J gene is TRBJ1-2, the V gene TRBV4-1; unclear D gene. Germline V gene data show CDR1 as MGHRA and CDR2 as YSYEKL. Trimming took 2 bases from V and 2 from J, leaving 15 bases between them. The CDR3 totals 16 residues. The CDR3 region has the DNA TGCGCCAGCAGCCAACCCGGTACCGCACAGAACTATGGCTACACCTTC. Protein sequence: CASSQPGTAQNYGYTF.

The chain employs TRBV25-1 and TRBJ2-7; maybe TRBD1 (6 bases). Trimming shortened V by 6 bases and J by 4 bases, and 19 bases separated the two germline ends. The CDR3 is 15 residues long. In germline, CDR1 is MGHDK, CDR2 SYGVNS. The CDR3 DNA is TGTGCCAGCAGCGTAACGGCGGGCAGGGGATACGAGCAGTACTTC. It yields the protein CASSVTAGRGYEQYF.

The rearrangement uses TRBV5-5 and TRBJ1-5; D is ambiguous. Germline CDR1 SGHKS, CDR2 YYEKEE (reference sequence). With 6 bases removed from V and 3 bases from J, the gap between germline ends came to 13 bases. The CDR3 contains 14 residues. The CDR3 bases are TGTGCCAGCAACGAGGGAATGTTCAATCAGCCCCAGCATTTT. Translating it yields CASNEGMFNQPQHF.

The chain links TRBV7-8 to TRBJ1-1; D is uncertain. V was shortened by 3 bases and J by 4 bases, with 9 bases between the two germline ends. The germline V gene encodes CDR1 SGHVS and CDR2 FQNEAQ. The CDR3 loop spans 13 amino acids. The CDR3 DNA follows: TGTGCCAGCAGCTTCACTCGGGGCACTGAAGCTTTCTTT. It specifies CASSFTRGTEAFF.

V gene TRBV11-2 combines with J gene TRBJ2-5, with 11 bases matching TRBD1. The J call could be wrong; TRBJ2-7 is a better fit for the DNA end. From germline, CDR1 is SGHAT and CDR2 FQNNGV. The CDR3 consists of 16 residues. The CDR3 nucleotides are TGTGCCAGCAGCTTACTTGGGCGGACAGGGGGCGCCGAGCAGTACTTC. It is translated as CASSLLGRTGGAEQYF.

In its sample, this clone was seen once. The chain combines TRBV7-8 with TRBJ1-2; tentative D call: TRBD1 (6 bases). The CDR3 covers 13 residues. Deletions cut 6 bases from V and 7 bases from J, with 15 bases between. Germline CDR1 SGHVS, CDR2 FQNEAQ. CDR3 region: CASSSTGFVGYTF. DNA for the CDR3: TGTGCCAGCAGTTCTACAGGGTTTGTTGGCTACACCTTC. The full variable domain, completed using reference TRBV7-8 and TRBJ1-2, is GAGVSQSPRYKVAKRGQDVALRCDPISGHVSLFWYQQALGQGPEFLTYFQNEAQLDKSGLPSDRFFAERPEGSVSTLKIQRTQQEDSAVYLCASSSTGFVGYTFGSGTRLTVV.

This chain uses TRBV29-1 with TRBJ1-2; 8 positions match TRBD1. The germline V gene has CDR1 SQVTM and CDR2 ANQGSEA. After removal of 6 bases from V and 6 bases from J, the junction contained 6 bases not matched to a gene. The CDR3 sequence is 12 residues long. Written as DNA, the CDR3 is TGCAGCGTAGGCAGGGACAGGAATGGCTACACCTTC. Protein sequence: CSVGRDRNGYTF.

The CDR3, as DNA: TGCGCCAGCAGCTTGGCCGGACTAGCGGCCACAGATACGCAGTATTTT. Protein product: CASSLAGLAATDTQYF. J is TRBJ2-3 and V is TRBV5-1, with 10 bases identical to TRBD2. Germline V lookup: CDR1 SGHRS, CDR2 YFSETQ. The CDR3 loop spans 16 amino acids. Trimming removed 0 bases from V and 2 bases from J; junction bases left unmatched: 3.

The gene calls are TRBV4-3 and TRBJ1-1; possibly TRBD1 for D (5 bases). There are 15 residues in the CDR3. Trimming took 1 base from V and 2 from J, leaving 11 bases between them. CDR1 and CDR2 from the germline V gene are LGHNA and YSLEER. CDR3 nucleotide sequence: TGCGCCAGCAGCCAAGGACGGGGGATTAACACTGAAGCTTTCTTT. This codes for CASSQGRGINTEAFF.

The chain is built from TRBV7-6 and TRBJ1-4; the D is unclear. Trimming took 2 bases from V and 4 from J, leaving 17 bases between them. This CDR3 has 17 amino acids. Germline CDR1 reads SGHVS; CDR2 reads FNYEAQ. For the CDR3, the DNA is TGTGCCAGCAGCTTAAGCCCAGAGGAGGAATATAATGAAAAACTGTTTTTT. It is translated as CASSLSPEEEYNEKLFF.

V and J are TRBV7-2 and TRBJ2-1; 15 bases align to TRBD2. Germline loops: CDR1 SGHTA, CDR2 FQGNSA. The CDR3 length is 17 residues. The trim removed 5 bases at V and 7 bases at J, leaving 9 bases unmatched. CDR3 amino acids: CASSLGTSGRRGNEQFF. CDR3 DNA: TGTGCCAGCAGCCTTGGGACTAGCGGGAGGAGGGGAAATGAGCAGTTCTTC.

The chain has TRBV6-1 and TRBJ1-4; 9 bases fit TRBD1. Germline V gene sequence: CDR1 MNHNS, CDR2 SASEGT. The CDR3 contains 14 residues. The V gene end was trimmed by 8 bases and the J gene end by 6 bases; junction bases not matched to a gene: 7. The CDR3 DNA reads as TGTGCCAGCGGTTGGGGGACAGGGTATGAAAAACTGTTTTTT. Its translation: CASGWGTGYEKLFF.

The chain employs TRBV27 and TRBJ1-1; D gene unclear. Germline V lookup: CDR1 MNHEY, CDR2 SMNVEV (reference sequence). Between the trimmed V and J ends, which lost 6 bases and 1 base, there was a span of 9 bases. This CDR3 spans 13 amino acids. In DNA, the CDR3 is TGTGCCAGCAGATTTACACGGAACACTGAAGCTTTCTTT. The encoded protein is CASRFTRNTEAFF.

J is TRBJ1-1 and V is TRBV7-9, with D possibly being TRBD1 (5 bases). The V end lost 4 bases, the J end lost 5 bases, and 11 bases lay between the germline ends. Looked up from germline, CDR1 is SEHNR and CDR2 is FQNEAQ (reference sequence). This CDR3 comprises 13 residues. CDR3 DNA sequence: TGTGCCAGCAGCTCACCGGGGGGAACTGAAGCTTTCTTT. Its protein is CASSSPGGTEAFF.

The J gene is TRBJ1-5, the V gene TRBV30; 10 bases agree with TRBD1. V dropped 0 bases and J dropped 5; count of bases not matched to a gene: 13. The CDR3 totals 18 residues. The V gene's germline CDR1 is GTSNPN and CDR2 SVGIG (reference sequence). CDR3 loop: CAWSVPQPGQGYHQPQHF. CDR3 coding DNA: TGTGCCTGGAGTGTACCCCAGCCGGGACAGGGGTATCATCAGCCCCAGCATTTT.